This TCR beta chain was sequenced in a study of response to subunit inactivated influenza vaccine. Findings and caveats of the study: Seasonal influenza vaccination, on each occasion, was suggested by the authors to recruit few new T cells.

TCRdb re-called the RT-PCR reads through MiXCR, storing one row per CDR3 protein. The sample consists of about half a million distinct CDR3 sequences, less than 10% of them appearing once. Comment on this clonotype: The antigen remains undetermined.

CDR1 is LGHNA, CDR2 YSLEER, per germline. The CDR3 runs 14 residues. Trimming pared 0 bases from V and 2 bases from J, leaving 6 bases between. The sample consisted of PBMCs from blood, taken approximately 25 months after vaccination. This TCR derives from a man between 50 and 70 years old who received an inactivated influenza vaccine. V gene TRBV4-3 combines with J gene TRBJ2-3; D is uncertain. The CDR3 coding sequence is TGCGCCAGCAGCCAAGATGGCAACACAGATACGCAGTATTTT. It yields the protein CASSQDGNTDTQYF.